One sample yielded the 18 T cell receptor beta chains listed below, sequenced in a study of T cells after yellow fever vaccination. A single record per CDR3 protein comes from TCRdb applying MiXCR to the 5' RACE reads. The sample yields approximately 550,000 distinct CDR3 sequences, 15% to 20% seen once. The source was PBMCs, collected 15 days after the yellow fever booster vaccination. The receptors were sampled from a man aged 25 to 45 who received the YFV17D yellow fever vaccine.

The chain recombines TRBV20-1 with TRBJ2-5; D is undetermined. V gave up 1 base and J gave up 0 bases, with 9 bases separating them. The germline V gene encodes CDR1 DFQATT and CDR2 SNEGSKA (reference sequence). There are 14 residues in the CDR3. DNA of the CDR3: TGCAGTGCTAGAGGTGACATGTACCAAGAGACCCAGTACTTC. Amino acids: CSARGDMYQETQYF.

There are a few counts of this clonotype. The chain is built from TRBV3-1 and TRBJ1-1; D is unclear. Germline-derived CDR1 and CDR2 are LGHDT and YNNKEL (reference sequence). There are 13 residues in the CDR3. Trimming took 4 bases from V and 5 from J, leaving 11 bases between them. The CDR3 bases are TGTGCCAGCAGCCCGGACGGGGAGACTGAAGCTTTCTTT. Translated, it gives CASSPDGETEAFF.

There are a few counts of this clonotype. The V gene is TRBV5-1, the J gene TRBJ2-1, with D tentatively TRBD1 (5 bases). The germline V gene encodes CDR1 SGHRS and CDR2 YFSETQ. Trimming stripped 2 bases from V and 5 bases from J, with 14 bases between. The CDR3 loop spans 15 amino acids. CDR3 protein: CASSFVAGQNNEQFF. Here the CDR3 DNA reads TGCGCCAGCAGCTTCGTGGCAGGGCAAAACAATGAGCAGTTCTTC.

Only a few counts were recorded for this clonotype. A read error may produce the germline difference seen at one junction end. This rearrangement joins TRBV7-7 to TRBJ2-5; D might be TRBD2 (6 bases). CDR3 size: 14 residues. Germline V lookup: CDR1 SSHAT, CDR2 FNYEAQ (reference sequence). The CDR3 nucleotides read TGTGCTAGCAGCTTAGCGGTGGGGCAAGAGACCCAGTACTTC. Residues: CASSLAVGQETQYF. The complete variable domain, with remaining parts taken from reference TRBV7-7 and TRBJ2-5, reads GAGVSQSPRYKVTKRGQDVTLRCDPISSHATLYWYQQALGQGPEFLTYFNYEAQPDKSGLPSDRFSAERPEGSISTLTIQRTEQRDSAMYRCASSLAVGQETQYFGPGTRLLVL.

This clonotype was recorded many times. This sequence joins TRBV15 and TRBJ2-2; D call uncertain. The germline gives CDR1 LNHNV, CDR2 YYDKDF (reference sequence). The CDR3 is 11 amino acids. V lost 4 bases and J lost 6, with 3 bases in between. In DNA form, the CDR3 reads TGTGCCACCAGCAATGCCGGGGAGCTGTTTTTT. This gives the protein CATSNAGELFF.

Only a few counts were recorded for this clonotype. The chain combines TRBV6-1 with TRBJ2-2; 9 bases line up with TRBD2. V shed 8 bases, J shed 1 base, and the junction held 8 bases outside the gene matches. Germline values: CDR1 MNHNS, CDR2 SASEGT. This CDR3 contains 16 residues. CDR3: CASARAGGQNTGELFF. The CDR3 bases are TGTGCCAGCGCCCGAGCGGGAGGACAGAACACCGGGGAGCTGTTTTTT.

This clonotype came up a few times. The V gene is TRBV7-9, the J gene TRBJ2-7; possibly TRBD1 for D (5 bases). V was clipped by 5 bases and J by 5 bases, with 10 bases between them. The CDR3 extends over 12 amino acids. Germline-derived CDR1 and CDR2 are SEHNR and FQNEAQ (reference sequence). The CDR3 DNA reads TGTGCCAGCAGCCCAGGGTTCAACGAGCAGTACTTC. Residues: CASSPGFNEQYF.

There are a few counts of this clonotype. The chain employs TRBV20-1 and TRBJ1-1; 9 bases are shared with TRBD1. V gave up 4 bases and J gave up 1 base; unmatched junction bases: 1. This CDR3 has 13 amino acids. The germline V gene encodes CDR1 DFQATT and CDR2 SNEGSKA (reference sequence). DNA of the CDR3: TGCAGTGCTAAGGGACAGGGGAACACTGAAGCTTTCTTT. Its protein is CSAKGQGNTEAFF.

This rearrangement joins TRBV5-1 to TRBJ2-7, with 8 bases matching TRBD1. Per germline, CDR1 SGHRS and CDR2 YFSETQ. CDR3 length: 14 residues. V was pared by 4 bases and J by 5 bases, with 8 bases of the junction left unmatched. The CDR3 sequence is CASSPGTGFHEQYF. The CDR3, as DNA: TGCGCCAGCAGCCCCGGGACAGGTTTCCACGAGCAGTACTTC.

The V gene is TRBV7-9, the J gene TRBJ2-1, with 9 bases lining up with TRBD2. The CDR3 has 15 residues. Germline V CDR1 and CDR2: SEHNR, FQNEAQ (reference sequence). V trimming: 4 bases; J trimming: 2 bases; junction bases outside the gene matches: 3. The chain's CDR3 is CASSYSGRTYNEQFF. Written as DNA, the CDR3 is TGTGCCAGCAGCTACAGCGGGAGGACCTACAATGAGCAGTTCTTC.

This clonotype was counted a few times. V gene TRBV5-6 combines with J gene TRBJ2-7; D might be TRBD2 (5 bases). Germline assignment: CDR1 SGHDT and CDR2 YYEEEE. This CDR3 is 12 amino acids long. The V end lost 4 bases, the J end lost 3 bases, and 8 bases lay between the germline ends. Written as DNA, the CDR3 is TGTGCCAGCAGCCTGACTATCTACGAGCAGTACTTC. It translates to CASSLTIYEQYF. The full variable domain, rest sourced from reference TRBV5-6 and TRBJ2-7, is DAGVTQSPTHLIKTRGQQVTLRCSPKSGHDTVSWYQQALGQGPQFIFQYYEEEERQRGNFPDRFSGHQFPNYSSELNVNALLLGDSALYLCASSLTIYEQYFGPGTRLTVT.

This clonotype was detected a few times. The junction departs from the called germline gene at one end, perhaps through a read error. The chain is built from TRBV4-3 and TRBJ2-1; tentative D call: TRBD2 (5 bases). Germline values: CDR1 LGHNA, CDR2 YSLEER. CDR3 length equals 13 residues. CDR3 amino acids: CASSQDSHNEQFF. In nucleotides, the CDR3 is TGCGCCAGCAGCCAGGACTCCCACAATGAGCAGTTCTTC.

This chain joins TRBV9 and TRBJ2-3, with D perhaps TRBD1 or TRBD2 (5 bases each). CDR3 size: 15 residues. Trimming shortened V by 3 bases and J by 5 bases, and 16 bases separated the two germline ends. Germline CDR1 is SGDLS and CDR2 is YYNGEE. The CDR3 is CASSAPGTLGDTQYF. In DNA form, the CDR3 reads TGTGCCAGCAGCGCCCCCGGGACGTTGGGAGATACGCAGTATTTT.

The rearrangement uses TRBV7-2 and TRBJ2-3; D may match TRBD1 or TRBD2 (5 bases each). This CDR3 is built from 16 residues. Germline CDR1 and CDR2: SGHTA and FQGNSA. V shed 5 bases and J shed 0 bases, with 15 bases lying between them. CDR3 nucleotides: TGTGCCAGCAGCGCGCCTGTAGGGGAGAGCACAGATACGCAGTATTTT. Translated, it gives CASSAPVGESTDTQYF.

The chain is built from TRBV28 and TRBJ2-3; no definite D call. The CDR3 has 13 residues. Trimming cost V 6 bases and J 7 bases, with 14 bases left between them. The germline V gene has CDR1 MDHEN and CDR2 SYDVKM. The CDR3 protein is CASSLVGAYTQYF. As DNA, the CDR3 is TGTGCCAGCAGCCTGGTAGGCGCGTATACGCAGTATTTT.

This clonotype was observed a handful of times. The rearrangement joins TRBV20-1 to TRBJ2-1, with D tentatively TRBD2 (5 bases). CDR3 length equals 11 residues. V dropped 4 bases and J dropped 9 bases, with 10 bases sitting between them. Germline lookup yields CDR1 DFQATT and CDR2 SNEGSKA (reference sequence). CDR3 protein: CSAITRTEQFF. The CDR3 DNA sequence: TGCAGTGCTATTACTAGAACTGAGCAGTTCTTC.

This clonotype came up many times. The CDR3 loop is CASSESYGYTF. Here the CDR3 DNA reads TGTGCCAGCAGTGAGAGCTATGGCTACACCTTC. The J gene is TRBJ1-2, the V gene TRBV25-1; D unclear. The V gene lost 3 bases and the J gene lost 4 bases, with 3 bases spanning the gap. Looked up from germline, CDR1 is MGHDK and CDR2 is SYGVNS. This CDR3 region has 11 residues.

Only a few counts were recorded for this clonotype. The CDR3 DNA is TGTGCCAGCAGCGCCCGACTAGCGGGAGTTTCTCGTTCGGATACGCAGTATTTT. Protein sequence: CASSARLAGVSRSDTQYF. This rearrangement joins TRBV7-8 to TRBJ2-3, with 12 bases that match TRBD2. Germline assignment: CDR1 SGHVS and CDR2 FQNEAQ. This CDR3 has 18 residues. The J segment lost 6 bases and the V segment lost 5 bases, leaving 15 bases of the junction unmatched.